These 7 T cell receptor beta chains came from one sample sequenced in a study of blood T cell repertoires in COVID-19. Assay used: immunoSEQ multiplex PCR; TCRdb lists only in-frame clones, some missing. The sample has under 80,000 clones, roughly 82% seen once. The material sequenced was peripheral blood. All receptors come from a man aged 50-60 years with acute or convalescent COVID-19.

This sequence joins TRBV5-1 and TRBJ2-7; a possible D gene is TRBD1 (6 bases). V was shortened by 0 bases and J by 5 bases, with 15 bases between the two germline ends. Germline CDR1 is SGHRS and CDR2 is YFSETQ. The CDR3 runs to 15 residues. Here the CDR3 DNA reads TGCGCCAGCAGCTTGGCCCCGGGACAACAGCACGAGCAGTACTTC. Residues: CASSLAPGQQHEQYF.

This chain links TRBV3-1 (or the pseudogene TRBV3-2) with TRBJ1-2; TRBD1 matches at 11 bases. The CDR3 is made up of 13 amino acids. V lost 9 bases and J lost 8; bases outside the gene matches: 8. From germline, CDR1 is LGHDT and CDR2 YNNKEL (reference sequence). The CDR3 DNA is TGTGCCAGTTCGAAGGGACAGGGGGACGGCTACACCTTC. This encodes CASSKGQGDGYTF.

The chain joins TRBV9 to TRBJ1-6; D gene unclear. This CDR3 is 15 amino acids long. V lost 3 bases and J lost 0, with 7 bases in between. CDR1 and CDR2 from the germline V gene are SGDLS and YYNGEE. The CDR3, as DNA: TGTGCCAGCAGCGCTGTTATCTCCTATAATTCACCCCTCCACTTT. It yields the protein CASSAVISYNSPLHF.

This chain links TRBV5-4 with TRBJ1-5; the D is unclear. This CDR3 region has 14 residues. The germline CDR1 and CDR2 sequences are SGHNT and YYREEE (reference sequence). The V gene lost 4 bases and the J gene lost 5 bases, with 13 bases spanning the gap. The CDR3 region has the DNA TGTGCCAGCAGCCCTAACCCCGGAGATCAGCCCCAGCATTTT. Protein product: CASSPNPGDQPQHF.

The CDR3 loop is CASSTYRGQVTDTQYF. The CDR3 DNA is TGTGCCAGCAGCACCTACAGGGGGCAAGTTACAGATACGCAGTATTTT. The V and J genes are TRBV7-9 and TRBJ2-3; the match to TRBD1 covers 9 bases. Trimming removed 5 bases from V and 3 bases from J; junction bases left unmatched: 9. CDR3 length: 16 amino acids. Per germline, CDR1 SEHNR and CDR2 FQNEAQ (reference sequence).

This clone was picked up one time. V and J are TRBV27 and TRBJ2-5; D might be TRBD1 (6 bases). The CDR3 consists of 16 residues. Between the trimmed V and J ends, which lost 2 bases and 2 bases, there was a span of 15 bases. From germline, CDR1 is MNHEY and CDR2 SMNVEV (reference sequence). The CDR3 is CASSLIFPGAQETQYF. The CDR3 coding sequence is TGTGCCAGCAGTTTAATATTTCCAGGGGCGCAAGAGACCCAGTACTTC.

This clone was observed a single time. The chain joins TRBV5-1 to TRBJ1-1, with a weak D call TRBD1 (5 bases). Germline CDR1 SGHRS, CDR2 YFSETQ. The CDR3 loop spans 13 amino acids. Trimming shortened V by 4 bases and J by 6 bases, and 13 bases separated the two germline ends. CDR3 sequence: CASSAGRFPEAFF. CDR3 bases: TGCGCCAGCAGCGCGGGACGCTTCCCTGAAGCTTTCTTT.